This T cell receptor beta chain came from a study of shared clonotypes between healthy human individuals. Study information: Every donor yielded three CD4 naive, three CD4 memory, two CD8 naive and one CD8 memory plate. Whole-study results and caveats: Larger richness was generally estimated for naive than memory subsets.

Profiled with immunoSEQ multiplex PCR; TCRdb holds only in-frame clones, not every one. The table lists just over 2,000,000 clones, approximately 95% of them singletons. Comments on this clone: What it binds is not known.

J lost 7 bases, V lost 4 bases, and 5 bases had no gene match. The germline V gene encodes CDR1 GTSNPN and CDR2 SVGIG (reference sequence). This CDR3 comprises 13 residues. V is TRBV30 and J is TRBJ2-1; 9 bases are shared with TRBD1. The TCR comes from a man aged 18 to 29 in good health. The material sequenced was naive CD4+ T cells sorted from blood. Subset of the sample: CD45RA+ positively selected. For the CDR3, the DNA is TGTGCCTGGACGGACAGGGGAGGTAATGAGCAGTTCTTC. Protein sequence: CAWTDRGGNEQFF.